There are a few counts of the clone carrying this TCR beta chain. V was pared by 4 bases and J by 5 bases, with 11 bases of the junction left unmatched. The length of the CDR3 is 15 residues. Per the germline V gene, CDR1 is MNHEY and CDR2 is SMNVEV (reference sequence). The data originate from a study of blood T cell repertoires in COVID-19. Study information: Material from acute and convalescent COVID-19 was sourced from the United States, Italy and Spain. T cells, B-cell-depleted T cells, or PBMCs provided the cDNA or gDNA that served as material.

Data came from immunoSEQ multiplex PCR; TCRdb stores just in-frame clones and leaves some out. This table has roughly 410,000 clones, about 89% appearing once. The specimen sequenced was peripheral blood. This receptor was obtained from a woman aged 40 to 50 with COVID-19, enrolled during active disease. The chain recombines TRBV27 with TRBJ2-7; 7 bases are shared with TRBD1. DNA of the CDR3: TGTGCCAGCAGTTCCCTAGACAGGGTTTTGGACGAGCAGTACTTC. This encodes CASSSLDRVLDEQYF.